This T cell receptor (beta chain) emerged from a study of cytomegalovirus exposure and HLA in healthy donors (dated by TCRdb to about 2017). A note on the overall study: According to an earlier analysis of 550 to 700 of the donors, about 179 million T cells yielded roughly 110 million unique TCR beta sequences and more than 250 Gb of sequence data. Roughly 290 gigabases of sequencing data and roughly 81 million unique TCR sequences made up an early release that covered several hundred HLA-typed donors. Across 398 genotyped donors of the cohort, an average of about 240,000 unique TCR beta nucleotide sequences per donor were sequenced, and roughly 17% of those sequences were non-productive. A few DR-DQ haplotypes were handled as single units for association and clustering because linkage in the cohort was strong. The number of donors typed differed by locus, with roughly 629-640 for A, B, C, DRB1 and DQB1, 522 for DQA1, about 610 for DPA1, and under 490 for DPB1. In addition to the first cohort of 666 subjects, a separate validation cohort of approximately 110 different subjects was used. Of the 398 genotyped donors, around 81% fell in the genetic ancestry cluster associated with self-reported Caucasian donors. To study patterns of TCR occurrence, a later analysis re-analyzed previously published TCR beta repertoires from 650 to 750 donors and added high-resolution HLA genotyping. A later genetic analysis took genome-wide SNP genotypes for about 65% of the roughly 670 donors and used that subset as a discovery cohort. Donor age, sex, ethnicity and CMV serostatus were collected together with the repertoire data. High-throughput TCR immunosequencing, statistical association of individual TCRs with disease status, and machine learning were combined to predict cytomegalovirus infection status. HLA typing covered class I and class II loci at four-digit resolution. Rather than using new phenotypic data, the later analysis identified candidate immune exposures from TCR beta sequences and from how often those sequences occurred across donors. In an earlier analysis of more than 550 of the donors, high-throughput TCR beta sequencing was used to judge whether each TCR beta V gene segment behaved as functional or pseudogenic. The study profiled the T cell repertoires of about 640 subjects by immunosequencing and related them to cytomegalovirus serostatus. Every discovery cohort repertoire had been produced on one sequencing platform. The study aimed to test whether cataloging public T cell receptors could reveal signatures of past pathogen exposure. The full study reports these points: Because HLA typing was unavailable for some donors at each locus, only the typed subset was used in association tests. Presence/absence analyses assumed roughly uniform sequencing depth across donors, an assumption that may not hold. The only immune exposure information available for the cohort was CMV serostatus. Linkage disequilibrium might explain the correlated functional status among segregating V segments, but an unknown experimental factor could not be excluded. In vitro tests confirmed that a few of the cytomegalovirus-associated TCR beta chains recognize cytomegalovirus antigens. In both the original and validation cohorts, the classifier was reported to diagnose cytomegalovirus status with high specificity and sensitivity. Compared with the roughly 670-donor mean, donors in an Asian-associated ancestry cluster had fewer N-insertions in productive TCRs, according to a later genetic analysis. In a later analysis, HLA-associated TCR beta chains were found to be more clonally expanded and to have lower generation probabilities than equally common non-associated chains. A further reported finding was that TCR beta sequences accurately predicted the HLA-A and HLA-B alleles for most subjects in the first cohort. Most CMV-associated TCR beta chains appeared to be HLA-restricted in a later analysis, and the HLA associations seemed to be driven largely by CMV exposure. The study gave a list of 150 to 200 TCR beta chains associated with cytomegalovirus. When HLA alleles, especially DR and DQ, strongly co-occurred, TCR associations were difficult to assign to individual alleles. The earlier analysis of some 540 of the donors excluded some 15 rarely observed V segments, including chromosome 9 orphons, because counts were too low. According to a later analysis, parvovirus B19, influenza, CMV and Epstein-Barr virus appeared linked to several top co-occurrence clusters. According to the authors, the approach could potentially be generalized to other disease states and immunological phenotypes. A later analysis associated some 17,000 TCR beta sequences with specific HLA alleles at a false discovery rate of 0.05. Most TCR sequences were observed very rarely across donors, whereas some public TCRs were present in many individuals. Only TCR beta chains were sequenced in this cohort, and the absence of alpha or paired-chain data limited detectable features. The sequencing pipeline was judged likely to have produced a cluster of highly shared sequence variants as a technical artifact. In a later genetic analysis, a missense DCLRE1C variant was associated with V-gene and J-gene trimming of TCR beta chains, and the association was replicated in an independent cohort. In a later analysis, the rate of TCR association differed among HLA loci, with DRB1 alleles having the most associated TCRs and HLA-C alleles having the fewest. In an earlier analysis of 587 of the donors, most TCR beta V segments appeared in productive rearrangements about 90% or about 30% of the time, broadly matching IMGT annotations.

Receptors were amplified or captured by the immunoSEQ multiplex PCR assay. For the multiplex PCR, a mixture combining 60 forward primers for TCR Vbeta segments and 13 reverse primers for TCR Jbeta segments was used. A multiplex PCR assay on genomic DNA amplified the CDR3 region of rearranged TCR beta genes. The amplified TCR beta libraries were sequenced on the Illumina HiSeq System as 87-base-pair reads. Processing in the source paper ran as follows. A later analysis tallied 75 million to 85 million unique TCR beta chains across the approximately 670 repertoires, and approximately 11 million of those chains were shared by two or more donors. To remove PCR and sequencing errors, raw reads were error-corrected and collapsed into unique sequences using a nearest-neighbor algorithm that merged closely related sequences. Alignment of CDR3 sequences to IMGT reference sequences was used to assign V, D and J gene segments. For a sequence to be retained, a match of at least six nucleotides was required to both a V gene segment and a J gene segment. Rearrangements were classified as productive when the CDR3 lacked stop codons and remained in frame with V and J, and all other rearrangements were classified as non-productive. CDR3 was defined by IMGT convention, running from the second conserved V-encoded cysteine to the conserved J-encoded phenylalanine. Sequences without an unambiguous match to a single V gene segment were excluded from the earlier analysis of 587 of the donors. In an earlier analysis of approximately 590 of the donors, a V segment was called functional when productive rearrangements were above 56.7%, and segregating when the standard deviation between donors exceeded 5%. A statistical classification framework was built to diagnose cytomegalovirus status from the catalog of TCR beta chain sequences. In a later analysis, TCR nucleotide sequences were compared against IMGT/GENE-DB human TR gene sequences so that V and J genes could be assigned. The TCRdist pipeline was used in a later analysis to assign CDR3 sequences and most-parsimonious VDJ recombination scenarios. A later analysis defined each TCR beta chain by its CDR3 amino acid sequence plus V-gene family, and excluded reads lacking a unique V-gene family. To address suspected cross-contamination and a sequencing artifact, a later analysis removed several hundred highly shared, low-generation-probability nucleotide sequences. A later analysis calculated a clonal expansion index for each public chain from normalized within-repertoire ranks of inferred template counts. In a later analysis, generation probabilities were computed using a VDJ recombination model fitted to out-of-frame rearrangements, and the results were checked against IGoR. Hypergeometric tests were used in a later analysis to score TCR-TCR, TCR-HLA and TCR-CMV co-occurrence, with a repertoire-size bias correction applied to the TCR pairs. A later analysis estimated false discovery rates by permuting HLA or CMV assignments 20 times. In a later analysis, co-occurring TCRs were grouped with DBSCAN, and TCRdist sequence similarity was added when clustering was performed within HLA-allele-positive subsets. Repertoires with fewer than 30,000 or more than 120,000 public chains, plus five repertoires with anomalous nucleotide sharing, were excluded from co-occurrence clustering. TCRdb took over this immuneACCESS table, retaining in-frame rearrangements with V and J assigned. Such tables are incomplete; in checked studies, under half of the missing clones stem from an unresolved V gene, and the remainder is unexplained. The DNA gave D and trimming, while V, J and clone size come from that table. In this sample the table shows under 100,000 clones, under 80% of which occur a single time. Roughly 8.8% of the sample comes from the top ten.

The cohort comprised hundreds of healthy bone marrow donors. All cohort members were sampled while nominally healthy, although unrecorded immune exposures were likely present. CMV serostatus was positive for about 300 and negative for about 50% of the roughly 700 cohort members, and was not recorded for this donor. Each donor provided a peripheral blood sample, and peripheral blood mononuclear cells were used for TCR beta sequencing. Genomic DNA was extracted from the blood cell samples with the Qiagen DNeasy Blood Extraction Kit. On this clone: Its antigen target is currently unknown. The record has no base qualities; no much larger clone is one base away.

Source material: PBMCs. The TCR comes from a human donor in good health.

The CDR3: CASSEAWGVSYEQYF. The nucleotide sequence reads TGTGCCAGCAGTGAAGCTTGGGGGGTTTCCTACGAGCAGTACTTC. Here the chain combines TRBV6-1 and TRBJ2-7, with TRBD2 perhaps the D gene, on 6 matching bases. The CDR3 numbers 15 residues from cysteine through phenylalanine. Only the CDR3 portion is preserved as DNA: 45 bases, with reading frame beginning at the first base. At the junction V is shortened by 0 bases and J by 1 base, with 10 bases in between. As encoded in the germline V gene, CDR1 is MNHNS while CDR2 is SASEGT.